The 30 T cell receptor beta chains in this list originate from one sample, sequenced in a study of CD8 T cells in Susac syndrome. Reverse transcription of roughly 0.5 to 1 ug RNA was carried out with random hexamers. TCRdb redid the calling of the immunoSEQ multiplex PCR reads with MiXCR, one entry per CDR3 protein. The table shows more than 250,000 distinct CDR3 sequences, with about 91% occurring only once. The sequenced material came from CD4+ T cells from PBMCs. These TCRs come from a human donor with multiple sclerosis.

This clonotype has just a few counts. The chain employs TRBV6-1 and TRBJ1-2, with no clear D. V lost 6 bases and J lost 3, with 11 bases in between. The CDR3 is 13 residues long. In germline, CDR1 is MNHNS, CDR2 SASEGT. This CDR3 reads CASRPGPDYGYTF. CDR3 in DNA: TGTGCCAGCAGACCCGGACCGGACTATGGCTACACCTTC.

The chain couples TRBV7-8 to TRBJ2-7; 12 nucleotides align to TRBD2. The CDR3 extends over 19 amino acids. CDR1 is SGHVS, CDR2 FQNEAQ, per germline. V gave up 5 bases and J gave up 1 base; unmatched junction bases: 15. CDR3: CASSRESSSGRAWSYEQYF. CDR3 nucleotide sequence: TGTGCCAGCAGCCGCGAAAGTTCTAGCGGGAGGGCCTGGTCCTACGAGCAGTACTTC.

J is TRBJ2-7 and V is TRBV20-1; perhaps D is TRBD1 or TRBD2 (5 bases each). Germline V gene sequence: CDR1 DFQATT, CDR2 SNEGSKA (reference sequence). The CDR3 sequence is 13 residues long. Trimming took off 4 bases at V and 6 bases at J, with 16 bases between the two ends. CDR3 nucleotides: TGCAGTGCTACTAACGACCCGAGGGGCGAGCAGTACTTC. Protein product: CSATNDPRGEQYF.

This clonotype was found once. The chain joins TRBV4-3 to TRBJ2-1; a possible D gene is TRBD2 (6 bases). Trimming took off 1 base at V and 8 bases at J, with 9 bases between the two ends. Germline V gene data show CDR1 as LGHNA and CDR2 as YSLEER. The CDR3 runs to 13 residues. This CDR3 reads CASSQGGLHEQFF. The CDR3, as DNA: TGCGCCAGCAGCCAAGGGGGACTCCATGAGCAGTTCTTC.

The CDR3 DNA reads TGTGCCAGCTCACCACGGAAAGCGACCGGGGAGCTGTTTTTT. This sequence encodes CASSPRKATGELFF. J is TRBJ2-2 and V is TRBV18; D is unclear. The V end lost 1 base, the J end lost 5 bases, and 8 bases lay between the germline ends. Per the germline V gene, CDR1 is KGHSH and CDR2 is LQKENI. The CDR3 has 14 residues.

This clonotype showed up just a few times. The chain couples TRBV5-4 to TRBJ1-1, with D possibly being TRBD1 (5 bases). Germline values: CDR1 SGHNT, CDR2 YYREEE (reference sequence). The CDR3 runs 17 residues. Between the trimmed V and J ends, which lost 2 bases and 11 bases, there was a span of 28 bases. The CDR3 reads CASSFRGTGARGWTAFF. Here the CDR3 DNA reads TGTGCCAGCAGCTTTCGAGGAACTGGAGCCCGGGGGTGGACGGCTTTCTTT. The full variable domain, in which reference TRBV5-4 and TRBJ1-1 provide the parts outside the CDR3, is ETGVTQSPTHLIKTRGQQVTLRCSSQSGHNTVSWYQQALGQGPQFIFQYYREEENGRGNFPPRFSGLQFPNYSSELNVNALELDDSALYLCASSFRGTGARGWTAFFGQGTRLTVV.

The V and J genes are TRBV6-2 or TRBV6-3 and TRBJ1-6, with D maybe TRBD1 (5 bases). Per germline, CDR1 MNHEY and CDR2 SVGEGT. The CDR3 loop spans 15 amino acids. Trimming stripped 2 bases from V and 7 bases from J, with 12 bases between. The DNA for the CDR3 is TGTGCCAGCAGTTACGGGACGGCCCTAAATTCACCCCTCCACTTT. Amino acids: CASSYGTALNSPLHF.

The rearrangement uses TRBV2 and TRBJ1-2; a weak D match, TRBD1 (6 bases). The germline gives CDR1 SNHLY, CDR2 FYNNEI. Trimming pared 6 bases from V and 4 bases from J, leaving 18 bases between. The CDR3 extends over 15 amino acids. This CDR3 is CASSLDRTTRYGYTF. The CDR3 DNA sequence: TGTGCCAGCAGCCTCGACAGGACAACCCGCTATGGCTACACCTTC.

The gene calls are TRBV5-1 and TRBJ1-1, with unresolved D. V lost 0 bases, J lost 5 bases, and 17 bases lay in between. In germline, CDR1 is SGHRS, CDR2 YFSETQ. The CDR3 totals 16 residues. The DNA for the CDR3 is TGCGCCAGCAGCTTGGCCGGAGTTGCCTCGGGTACTGAAGCTTTCTTT. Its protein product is CASSLAGVASGTEAFF.

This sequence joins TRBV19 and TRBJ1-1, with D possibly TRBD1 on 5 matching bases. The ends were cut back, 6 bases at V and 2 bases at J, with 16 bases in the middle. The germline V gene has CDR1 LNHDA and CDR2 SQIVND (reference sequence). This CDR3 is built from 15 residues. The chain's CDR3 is CASRKDSNQNTEAFF. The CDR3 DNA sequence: TGTGCCAGTAGGAAAGACAGTAACCAAAACACTGAAGCTTTCTTT.

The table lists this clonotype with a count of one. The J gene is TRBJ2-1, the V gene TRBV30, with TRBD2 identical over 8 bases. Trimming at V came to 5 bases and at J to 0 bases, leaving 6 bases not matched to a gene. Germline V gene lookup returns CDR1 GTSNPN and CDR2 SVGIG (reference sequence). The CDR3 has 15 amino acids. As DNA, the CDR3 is TGTGCCTGGTCAAGCGGGGGCGGCTCCTACAATGAGCAGTTCTTC. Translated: CAWSSGGGSYNEQFF.

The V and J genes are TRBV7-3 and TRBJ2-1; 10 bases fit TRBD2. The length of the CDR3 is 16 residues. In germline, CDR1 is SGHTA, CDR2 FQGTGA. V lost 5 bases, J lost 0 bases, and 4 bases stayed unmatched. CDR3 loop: CASSPSGGSSYNEQFF. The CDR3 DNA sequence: TGTGCCAGCAGCCCTAGCGGGGGTAGCTCCTACAATGAGCAGTTCTTC.

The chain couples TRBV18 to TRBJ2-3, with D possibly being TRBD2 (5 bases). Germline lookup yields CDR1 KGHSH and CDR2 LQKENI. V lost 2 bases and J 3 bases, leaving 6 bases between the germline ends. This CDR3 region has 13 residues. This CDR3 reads CASSPEGTDTQYF. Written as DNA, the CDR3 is TGTGCCAGCTCACCAGAGGGTACAGATACGCAGTATTTT. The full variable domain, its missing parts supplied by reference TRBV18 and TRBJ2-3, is NAGVMQNPRHLVRRRGQEARLRCSPMKGHSHVYWYRQLPEEGLKFMVYLQKENIIDESGMPKERFSAEFPKEGPSILRIQQVVRGDSAAYFCASSPEGTDTQYFGPGTRLTVL.

In DNA, the CDR3 is TGTGCCAGCAGCTTAGTTAGAAAAGAGACCCAGTACTTC. As protein: CASSLVRKETQYF. V and J are TRBV7-2 and TRBJ2-5; D gene unclear. Trimming took 1 base from V and 3 from J, leaving 6 bases between them. Germline-derived CDR1 and CDR2 are SGHTA and FQGNSA. The CDR3 loop spans 13 amino acids. Together with reference TRBV7-2 and TRBJ2-5, the CDR3 gives the full variable domain: GAGVSQSPSNKVTEKGKDVELRCDPISGHTALYWYRQSLGQGLEFLIYFQGNSAPDKSGLPSDRFSAERTGGSVSTLTIQRTQQEDSAVYLCASSLVRKETQYFGPGTRLLVL.

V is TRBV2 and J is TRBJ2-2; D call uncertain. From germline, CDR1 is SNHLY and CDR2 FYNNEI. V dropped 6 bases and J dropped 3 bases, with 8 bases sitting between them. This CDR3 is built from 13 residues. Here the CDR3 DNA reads TGTGCCAGCAGAACAGCTTACACCGGGGAGCTGTTTTTT. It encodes CASRTAYTGELFF.

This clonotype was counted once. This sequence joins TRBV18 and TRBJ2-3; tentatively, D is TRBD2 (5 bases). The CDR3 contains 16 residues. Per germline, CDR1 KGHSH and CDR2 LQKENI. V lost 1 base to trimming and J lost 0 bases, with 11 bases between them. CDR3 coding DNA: TGTGCCAGCTCACCACTGTCGGGGTCCAGCACAGATACGCAGTATTTT. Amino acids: CASSPLSGSSTDTQYF.

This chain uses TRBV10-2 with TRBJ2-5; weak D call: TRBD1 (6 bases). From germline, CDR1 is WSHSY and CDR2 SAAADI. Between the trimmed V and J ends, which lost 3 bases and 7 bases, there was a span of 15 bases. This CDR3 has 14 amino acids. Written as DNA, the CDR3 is TGCGCCAGCAGTGACCCGAGGCTAGGGGGGACCCAGTACTTC. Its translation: CASSDPRLGGTQYF.

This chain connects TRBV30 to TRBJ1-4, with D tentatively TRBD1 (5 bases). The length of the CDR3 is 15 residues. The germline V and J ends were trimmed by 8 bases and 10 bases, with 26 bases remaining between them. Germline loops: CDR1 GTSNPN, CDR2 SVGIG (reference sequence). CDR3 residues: CAGMQLSGYGGKLFF. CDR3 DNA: TGTGCCGGGATGCAATTGAGCGGTTACGGGGGAAAACTGTTTTTT. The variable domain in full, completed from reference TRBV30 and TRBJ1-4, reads SQTIHQWPATLVQPVGSPLSLECTVEGTSNPNLYWYRQAAGRGLQLLFYSVGIGQISSEVPQNLSASRPQDRQFILSSKKLLLSDSGFYLCAGMQLSGYGGKLFFGSGTQLSVL.

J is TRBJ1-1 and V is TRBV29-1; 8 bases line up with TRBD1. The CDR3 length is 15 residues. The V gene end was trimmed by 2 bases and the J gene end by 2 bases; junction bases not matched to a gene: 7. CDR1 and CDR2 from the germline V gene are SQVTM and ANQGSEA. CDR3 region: CSVELPGQVNTEAFF. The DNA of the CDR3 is TGCAGCGTTGAACTACCGGGACAGGTAAACACTGAAGCTTTCTTT.

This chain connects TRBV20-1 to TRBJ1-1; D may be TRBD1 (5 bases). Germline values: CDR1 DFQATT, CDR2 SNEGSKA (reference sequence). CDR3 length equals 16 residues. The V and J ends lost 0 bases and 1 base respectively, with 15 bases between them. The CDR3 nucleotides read TGCAGTGCTAGAGATTGGGGGGGAGGTCGGAACACTGAAGCTTTCTTT. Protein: CSARDWGGGRNTEAFF.

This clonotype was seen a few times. The CDR3 loop reads CASSSRQGGSYEQYF. DNA of the CDR3: TGTGCCAGCAGCTCCCGCCAGGGGGGTTCCTACGAGCAGTACTTC. This chain joins TRBV7-2 and TRBJ2-7, with D tentatively TRBD1 (7 bases). Germline V gene sequence: CDR1 SGHTA, CDR2 FQGNSA. Deletions cut 4 bases from V and 1 base from J, with 14 bases between. The CDR3 totals 15 residues.

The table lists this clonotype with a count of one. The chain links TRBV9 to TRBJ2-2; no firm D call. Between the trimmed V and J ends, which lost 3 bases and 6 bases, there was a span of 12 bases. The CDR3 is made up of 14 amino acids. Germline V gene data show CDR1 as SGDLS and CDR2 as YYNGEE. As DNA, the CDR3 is TGTGCCAGCAGCGCCCGAAGTGCCGCCGGGGAGCTGTTTTTT. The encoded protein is CASSARSAAGELFF. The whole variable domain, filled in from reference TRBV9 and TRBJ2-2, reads DSGVTQTPKHLITATGQRVTLRCSPRSGDLSVYWYQQSLDQGLQFLIQYYNGEERAKGNILERFSAQQFPDLHSELNLSSLELGDSALYFCASSARSAAGELFFGEGSRLTVL.

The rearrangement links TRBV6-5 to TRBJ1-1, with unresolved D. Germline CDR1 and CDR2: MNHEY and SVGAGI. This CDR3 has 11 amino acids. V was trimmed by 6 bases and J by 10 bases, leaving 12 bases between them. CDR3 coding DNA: TGTGCCAGCAGATTCCTCGGGAGAGCTTTCTTT. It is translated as CASRFLGRAFF.

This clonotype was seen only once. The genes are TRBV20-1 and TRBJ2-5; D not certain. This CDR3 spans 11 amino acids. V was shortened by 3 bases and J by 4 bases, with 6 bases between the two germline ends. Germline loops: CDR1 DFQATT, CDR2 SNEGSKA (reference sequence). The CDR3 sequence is CSARRSETQYF. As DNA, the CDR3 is TGCAGTGCTAGGCGGTCAGAGACCCAGTACTTC.

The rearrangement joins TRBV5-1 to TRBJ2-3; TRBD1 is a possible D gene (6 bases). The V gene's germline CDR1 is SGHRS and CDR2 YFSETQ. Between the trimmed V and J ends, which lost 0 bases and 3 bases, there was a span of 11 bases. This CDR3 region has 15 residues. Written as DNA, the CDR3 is TGCGCCAGCAGCTTGGGGACAGCCTCAACAGATACGCAGTATTTT. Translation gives CASSLGTASTDTQYF.

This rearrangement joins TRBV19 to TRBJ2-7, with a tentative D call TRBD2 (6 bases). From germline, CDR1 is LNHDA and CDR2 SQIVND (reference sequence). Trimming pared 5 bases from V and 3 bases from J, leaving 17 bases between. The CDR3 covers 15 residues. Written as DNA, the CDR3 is TGTGCCAGTAGTCCATCGGGGGTAAGTCGCTACGAGCAGTACTTC. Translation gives CASSPSGVSRYEQYF.

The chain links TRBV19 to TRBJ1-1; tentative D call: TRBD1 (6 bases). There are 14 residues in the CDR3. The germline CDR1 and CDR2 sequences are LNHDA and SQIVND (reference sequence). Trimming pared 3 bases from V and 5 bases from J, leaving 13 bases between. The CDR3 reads CASSIQQGWTEAFF. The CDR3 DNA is TGTGCCAGTAGTATCCAACAGGGTTGGACTGAAGCTTTCTTT.

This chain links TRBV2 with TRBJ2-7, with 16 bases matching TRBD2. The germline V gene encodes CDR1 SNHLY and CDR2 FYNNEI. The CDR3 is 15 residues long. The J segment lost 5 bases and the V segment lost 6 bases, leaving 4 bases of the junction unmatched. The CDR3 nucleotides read TGTGCCAGCAGCCAGGGACTAGCGGGGGGGGACGAGCAGTACTTC. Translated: CASSQGLAGGDEQYF.

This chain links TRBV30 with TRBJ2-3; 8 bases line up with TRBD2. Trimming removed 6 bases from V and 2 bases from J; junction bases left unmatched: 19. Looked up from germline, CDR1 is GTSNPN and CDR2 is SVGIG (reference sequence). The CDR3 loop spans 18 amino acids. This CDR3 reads CACAGGGSPLGATDTQYF. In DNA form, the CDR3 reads TGTGCCTGTGCCGGGGGGGGTTCACCCCTTGGGGCCACAGATACGCAGTATTTT.

CDR3 sequence reads: CASSQAFGGGAYEQYF. The CDR3 DNA reads TGTGCCAGCAGCCAAGCCTTCGGGGGGGGAGCCTACGAGCAGTACTTC. The chain joins TRBV4-2 to TRBJ2-7, with 8 bases fitting TRBD2. Germline V CDR1 and CDR2: LGHNA, YNFKEQ. J gave up 2 bases and V 1 base, and 7 bases lay outside the gene matches. The CDR3 runs 16 residues.